This T cell receptor (beta chain) originates from a study of blood T cells in healthy people across ages. With a J-beta primer mix and a sample-barcoded 5' primer, a second PCR ran about 7 to 11 cycles. TCRdb independently ran MiXCR on the 5' RACE reads; one entry per CDR3 protein. The sample records roughly 1.4 million distinct CDR3 sequences, almost 60% being singletons. CDR1 and CDR2 (germline): MDHEN, SYDVKM. The CDR3 sequence is 13 residues long. Trimming cost V 9 bases and J 4 bases, with 16 bases left between them. The chain employs TRBV28 and TRBJ2-7, with a possible D match to TRBD2 (6 bases). The origin of this receptor is a man between 18 and 29 years old in good health. The sample was blood. In nucleotides, the CDR3 is TGTGCCAGTGAGCCCGCGGGGAAGTACGAGCAGTACTTC. Encoded protein: CASEPAGKYEQYF.